The next 11 T cell receptor beta chains were all read from a single sample in a study of blood T cell repertoires in COVID-19. The table came from immunoSEQ multiplex PCR; TCRdb's copy has only in-frame clones and leaves some out. The table records a few hundred thousand clones, 88% of them present only once. The sample comprised peripheral blood. The source is a woman aged 25 to 39 with acute or convalescent COVID-19.

The chain combines TRBV4-3 with TRBJ2-1; TRBD2 aligns across 16 bases. J was trimmed by 1 base and V by 2 bases; bases with no gene match: 8. CDR3 length: 20 residues. Germline values: CDR1 LGHNA, CDR2 YSLEER. For the CDR3, the DNA is TGCGCCAGCAGCCAAATGGGACTAGCGGGAGGGCCGTTGTCCTACAATGAGCAGTTCTTC. Translation: CASSQMGLAGGPLSYNEQFF.

The rearrangement joins TRBV4-3 to TRBJ2-1, with 9 bases that match TRBD2. This CDR3 is 16 amino acids long. Losses at the gene ends were 1 base for V and 5 bases for J; bases not matched to a gene: 6. Germline CDR1 is LGHNA and CDR2 is YSLEER. The CDR3 sequence: CASSQGGLAGNNEQFF. CDR3 coding DNA: TGCGCCAGCAGCCAAGGCGGCCTAGCGGGAAACAATGAGCAGTTCTTC.

This chain connects TRBV7-9 to TRBJ2-1, with 11 bases aligning to TRBD2. The trim removed 6 bases at V and 8 bases at J, leaving 12 bases unmatched. Germline values: CDR1 SEHNR, CDR2 FQNEAQ (reference sequence). The CDR3 has 16 amino acids. The CDR3 DNA sequence: TGTGCCAGCAGTCTCGATCTAGCGGGAGGTGGGGATGAGCAGTTCTTC. This gives the protein CASSLDLAGGGDEQFF.

The chain has TRBV7-3 and TRBJ2-7; 11 bases agree with TRBD2. V gave up 5 bases and J gave up 5 bases; unmatched junction bases: 5. CDR3 size: 14 residues. The germline CDR1 and CDR2 sequences are SGHTA and FQGTGA. CDR3 in DNA: TGTGCCAGCAGCATAGCGGGAGGGCCCGACGAGCAGTACTTC. Translated, it gives CASSIAGGPDEQYF.

The gene calls are TRBV27 and TRBJ1-6; no reliable D call. In germline, CDR1 is MNHEY, CDR2 SMNVEV (reference sequence). V shed 5 bases and J shed 0 bases, with 11 bases lying between them. This CDR3 has 16 residues. CDR3 DNA sequence: TGTGCCAGCAGTCCACCACAGAGCTCCTATAATTCACCCCTCCACTTT. Amino acids: CASSPPQSSYNSPLHF.

The chain has TRBV5-6 and TRBJ1-3; a possible D gene is TRBD1 (6 bases). V was shortened by 5 bases and J by 1 base, with 13 bases between the two germline ends. This CDR3 region has 15 residues. CDR1 is SGHDT and CDR2 is YYEEEE in the germline V gene. CDR3 loop: CASSHQGPSGNTIYF. Here the CDR3 DNA reads TGTGCCAGCAGTCATCAGGGGCCTTCTGGAAACACCATATATTTT.

The V call is TRBV9, the J call TRBJ2-2, with D possibly matching TRBD2 (5 bases). Trimming removed 4 bases from V and 7 bases from J, with 11 bases in between. The CDR3 has 13 amino acids. The germline V gene has CDR1 SGDLS and CDR2 YYNGEE. Here the CDR3 reads CASSPPGNGELFF. CDR3 sequence (DNA): TGTGCCAGCAGCCCCCCGGGGAACGGGGAGCTGTTTTTT.

The CDR3 DNA sequence: TGTGCCAGCACCCACGTGGGGACAGGGGACGAGCAGTACTTC. It codes for CASTHVGTGDEQYF. The genes are TRBV11-2 and TRBJ2-7; 10 nucleotides align to TRBD1. This CDR3 spans 14 amino acids. Germline V gives CDR1 SGHAT, CDR2 FQNNGV. V dropped 7 bases and J dropped 5; count of bases not matched to a gene: 8.

This clone showed up just once. The V gene is TRBV13, the J gene TRBJ2-5, with 10 bases fitting TRBD2. CDR1 is PRHDT and CDR2 is FYEKMQ in the germline V gene (reference sequence). V trimming: 2 bases; J trimming: 6 bases; junction bases outside the gene matches: 6. The CDR3 has 15 amino acids. The CDR3 DNA reads as TGTGCCAGCAGCTTACGAGCGGGAGGGCCGAAGACCCAGTACTTC. This codes for CASSLRAGGPKTQYF.

The CDR3 DNA sequence: TGTGCCAGCAGTTCCGGACACAGCTCTGGAAACACCATATATTTT. Its translation is CASSSGHSSGNTIYF. The chain links TRBV6-5 to TRBJ1-3; TRBD1 might be the D (5 bases). The CDR3 consists of 15 residues. Germline V gene lookup returns CDR1 MNHEY and CDR2 SVGAGI. The V end lost 4 bases, the J end lost 0 bases, and 10 bases lay between the germline ends.

The chain has TRBV9 and TRBJ2-5; 13 bases map to TRBD2. V lost 2 bases and J lost 3; bases outside the gene matches: 4. The CDR3 consists of 16 residues. Germline V gene sequence: CDR1 SGDLS, CDR2 YYNGEE. Here the CDR3 DNA reads TGTGCCAGCAGCGTCGTAGGGACTAGCGGGAAAGAGACCCAGTACTTC. Protein sequence: CASSVVGTSGKETQYF.